The rows below give T cell receptor beta chains drawn from one sample of a study of blood T cell repertoires in COVID-19. The table came from immunoSEQ multiplex PCR; TCRdb's copy has only in-frame clones and leaves some out. The table has 200,000 to 300,000 clones, around 90% seen once. Sequenced sample: peripheral blood. The origin of the receptors is a human donor in a cohort sampled during active COVID-19. Each CDR3 is given with its conserved first and last residue. The D gene is left open where the match is weak. A row's size may be missing; if present it is once, few, many or a size class.

>NA|TRBV18|TRBJ2-7|NA
TGTGCCAGCTCACCACCAGAGCGGCAGACCTACGAGCAGTACTTC
CASSPPERQTYEQYF
>TRBD2|TRBV9|TRBJ2-1|NA
TGTGCCAGCAGCGGATATATAGCGGGAGCTAGCAATGAGCAGTTCTTC
CASSGYIAGASNEQFF
>NA|TRBV6-2/TRBV6-3|TRBJ1-5|once
TGTGCCAGCAGTTCCCAGGGTTTAAGCAATCAGCCCCAGCATTTT
CASSSQGLSNQPQHF
>TRBD1|TRBV7-9|TRBJ2-7|NA
TGTGCCAGCAGCCAGGCCGACAGGGGTCCCATCGAGCAGTACTTC
CASSQADRGPIEQYF
>NA|TRBV5-1|TRBJ2-7|NA
TGCGCCAGCAGCTTGTGGCAGGGAAATGGCGAGCAGTACTTC
CASSLWQGNGEQYF
>TRBD2|TRBV6-2/TRBV6-3|TRBJ2-7|NA
TGTGCCAGCAGCAGGACTAGCGGGAGTGGGGCCTACGAGCAGTACTTC
CASSRTSGSGAYEQYF
>TRBD2|TRBV9|TRBJ2-7|NA
TGTGCCAGCAGCGGGGGTGGACTAGCGAGCTCCTACGAGCAGTACTTC
CASSGGGLASSYEQYF
>NA|TRBV29-1|TRBJ1-4|NA
TGCAGCGTTGTGATGAGGGAAAAACTGTTTTTT
CSVVMREKLFF
>TRBD1|TRBV19|TRBJ2-7|NA
TGTGCCAGTAGTATCCGGGACAGGGGCTACGAGCAGTACTTC
CASSIRDRGYEQYF
>TRBD1|TRBV27|TRBJ1-2|NA
TGTGCCAGCACGCCGACAGGGTCGTATGGCTACACCTTC
CASTPTGSYGYTF
>TRBD2|TRBV6-1|TRBJ2-7|NA
TGTGCCAGCAGTGAACCTTTTCTAGCGGGGGGGCTCTCCTACGAGCAGTACTTC
CASSEPFLAGGLSYEQYF
>TRBD1|TRBV27|TRBJ1-5|NA
TGTGCCAGCAGTGACAGGGGTAACAATCAGCCCCAGCATTTT
CASSDRGNNQPQHF
>TRBD2|TRBV9|TRBJ2-7|once
TGTGCCAGCAGTTCGACGCGGGAGGCTTACGAGCAGTACTTC
CASSSTREAYEQYF
>TRBD1|TRBV6-1|TRBJ1-1|once
TGTGCCAGCAGTGGAGCGGGACAGGGGACGAACACTGAAGCTTTCTTT
CASSGAGQGTNTEAFF
>NA|TRBV28|TRBJ2-3|NA
TGTGCCAGCAGTCTTGGACTAGATACGCAGTATTTT
CASSLGLDTQYF
>TRBD2|TRBV7-2|TRBJ2-7|NA
TGTGCCAGCAGCTCGGGACTAGCGGGGGGGTCCTACGAGCAGTACTTC
CASSSGLAGGSYEQYF
>TRBD1|TRBV10-3|TRBJ1-1|NA
TGTGCCTGCGGGGGTCCGGGACAGGGAAACACTGAAGCTTTCTTT
CACGGPGQGNTEAFF
>TRBD2|TRBV5-1|TRBJ2-1|NA
TGCGCCAGCAGCTTCAAGCTAGCGGGGAATGAGCAGTTCTTC
CASSFKLAGNEQFF
>NA|TRBV14|TRBJ1-2|NA
TGTGCCAGCAGCCAATTAGGGGGAACTAACTATGGCTACACCTTC
CASSQLGGTNYGYTF
>NA|TRBV5-1|TRBJ2-1|NA
TGCGCCAGCAGTATCGACTACCTCTCCTACAATGAGCAGTTCTTC
CASSIDYLSYNEQFF
>NA|TRBV5-1|TRBJ2-1|NA
TGCGCCAGCACCGGGGGTTTGAATGAGCAGTTCTTC
CASTGGLNEQFF
>NA|TRBV5-4|TRBJ1-4|NA
TGTGCCAGCAGCGACCCAGGGGCGGGTAATGAAAAACTGTTTTTT
CASSDPGAGNEKLFF
>TRBD1|TRBV12-5|TRBJ1-3|NA
TGTGCTAGTGGTTCCCTTCATGGGACAGACTCCTACTTCTCTGGAAACACCATATATTTT
CASGSLHGTDSYFSGNTIYF
>TRBD1|TRBV18|TRBJ2-7|NA
TGTGCCAGCTCAGGGGACAGGGGCTACGAGCAGTACTTC
CASSGDRGYEQYF
>NA|TRBV3-1/TRBV3-2|TRBJ1-1|NA
TGTGCCAGCAGCCAAGCTCCAGGCCTGGAGCGGGAAGCTTTCTTT
CASSQAPGLEREAFF
>NA|TRBV2|TRBJ1-2|NA
TGTGCCAGCAGTGCATTGGTGGGGGGGCGCCGGGAAGGCTACACCTTC
CASSALVGGRREGYTF